The 27 T cell receptor delta chains below all came from one sample that was sequenced in a study of gamma-delta T cells after stem cell transplantation. TCRdb re-called the RT-PCR reads using CATT. The sample contains some 13,000 delta-chain clones, around 30% of which appear only once. What was sequenced was gamma-delta T cells. The receptors derive from a human donor. It is not recorded whose cells these are; they may come from a transplant donor.

The chain uses TRDV2 and TRDJ3, with 7 bases aligning to TRDD3. Looked up from germline, CDR1 is GEAIGNYY and CDR2 is EKD. The ends lost 0 bases at V and 0 bases at J; junction bases unmatched: 7. This CDR3 spans 19 amino acids. The CDR3 nucleotides are TGTGCCTGTGACACCCTGGGGGGACCAAGCTCCTGGGACACCCGACAGATGTTTTTC. This encodes CACDTLGGPSSWDTRQMFF.

The table lists this clone with a count of one. A junction boundary mismatches the germline segment, possibly from a read error. The chain links TRDV2 to TRDJ3; 10 bases match TRDD3. Germline V CDR1 and CDR2: GEAIGNYY, EKD. This CDR3 spans 18 amino acids. CDR3 loop: CACDILGDPSCYTLQMFF. CDR3 bases: TGTGCCTGTGACATACTGGGGGATCCCTCCTGTTACACCCTACAGATGTTTTTC.

The rearrangement links TRAV29/DV5 to TRDJ1; TRDD3 matches 8 bases. The CDR3 covers 17 residues. Germline-derived CDR1 and CDR2 are NSMFDY and ISSIKDK. In nucleotides, the CDR3 is TGTTCCGCAACCGACCGACTGGGGGCTCTGTACCCCGATAAACTCATCTTT. Residues: CSATDRLGALYPDKLIF.

Notes on this clone: The junction departs from the called germline gene at one end, perhaps through a read error. The rearrangement links TRDV2 to TRDJ2; unclear D gene. This CDR3 region has 18 residues. The germline V gene has CDR1 GEAIGNYY and CDR2 EKD. CDR3 in DNA: TGTGCCTGTGACACGGCGGCTGTGGGAGCAGCTTTGACAGCAAAACTCTTCTTT. Encoded protein: CACDTAAVGAALTAKLFF.

This clone was seen a few times. Just one base apart from a much larger clone, this may be a read error. The chain combines TRDV2 with TRDJ2; 7 bases are a match to TRDD3. Germline trimming cut 0 bases from V and 7 bases from J; bases unmatched to any gene: 1. The CDR3 is made up of 13 amino acids. The germline V gene encodes CDR1 GEAIGNYY and CDR2 EKD. In DNA form, the CDR3 reads TGTGCCTGTGACACCTGGGGGAGAGCACAACTCTTCTTT. It encodes CACDTWGRAQLFF.

The V gene is TRDV2, the J gene TRDJ1; 9 bases match TRDD2. With V trimmed by 5 bases and J by 2 bases, 35 bases remained unmatched. Germline-derived CDR1 and CDR2 are GEAIGNYY and EKD. The CDR3 spans 24 residues. CDR3 in amino acids: CACVPRPALPTSGEGPYGTDKLIF. CDR3 nucleotides: TGTGCCTGTGTCCCTCGGCCTGCCCTTCCTACATCGGGGGAAGGACCCTACGGGACCGATAAACTCATCTTT.

The rearrangement uses TRDV3 and TRDJ1, with no clear D. This CDR3 is built from 17 residues. Germline V lookup: CDR1 TVYSNPD, CDR2 GDNSRS (reference sequence). The V end lost 3 bases, the J end lost 0 bases, and 23 bases lay between the germline ends. The CDR3 sequence: CAFLGSAWDPYTDKLIF. CDR3 coding DNA: TGTGCCTTCCTTGGGTCGGCATGGGACCCGTACACCGATAAACTCATCTTT.

V usage is TRDV3 and J usage is TRDJ1; 10 nucleotides match TRDD3. Losses at the gene ends were 4 bases for V and 3 bases for J; bases not matched to a gene: 11. Germline V lookup: CDR1 TVYSNPD, CDR2 GDNSRS (reference sequence). CDR3 size: 15 residues. CDR3 amino acids: CASCTGGWEPDKLIF. The CDR3 DNA follows: TGTGCCTCCTGTACTGGGGGATGGGAACCCGATAAACTCATCTTT.

The gene calls are TRDV1 and TRDJ1, with TRDD3 identical over 7 bases. J was trimmed by 0 bases and V by 1 base; bases with no gene match: 26. The CDR3 loop spans 23 amino acids. CDR1 and CDR2 from the germline V gene are TSWWSYY and QGS. This CDR3 is CALGERIPPGGGPPEQYTDKLIF. The CDR3 region has the DNA TGTGCTCTTGGGGAACGCATTCCCCCTGGGGGGGGGCCCCCAGAACAATACACCGATAAACTCATCTTT.

The rearrangement uses TRDV1 and TRDJ2; TRDD3 matches 11 bases. J lost 3 bases, V lost 5 bases, and 11 bases had no gene match. The CDR3 spans 18 residues. The V gene's germline CDR1 is TSWWSYY and CDR2 QGS. The CDR3 DNA sequence: TGTGCTCTTGGGTCCTACAACTGGGGGATAACGGTGACAGCACAACTCTTCTTT. Its translation: CALGSYNWGITVTAQLFF.

V is TRDV1 and J is TRDJ2; D is perhaps TRDD3 (6 bases). CDR3 length: 18 residues. Between the trimmed V and J ends, which lost 2 bases and 1 base, there was a span of 17 bases. Germline CDR1 is TSWWSYY and CDR2 is QGS. CDR3 loop: CALGEVWGPSLLTAQLFF. CDR3 in DNA: TGTGCTCTTGGGGAAGTTTGGGGGCCCTCGCTTTTGACAGCACAACTCTTCTTT.

As for this clone: This could be a read error, since a much larger clone is one nucleotide away. This rearrangement joins TRDV2 to TRDJ2; TRDD3 matches 11 bases. Losses at the gene ends were 3 bases for V and 0 bases for J; bases not matched to a gene: 11. Germline CDR1 reads GEAIGNYY; CDR2 reads EKD. CDR3 length: 19 residues. This CDR3 is CACDPGLGDTGPLTAQLFF. CDR3 in DNA: TGTGCCTGTGACCCCGGCCTGGGGGATACTGGCCCTTTGACAGCACAACTCTTCTTT.

The V and J genes are TRDV1 and TRDJ1, with 10 positions matching TRDD3. The ends lost 0 bases at V and 0 bases at J; junction bases unmatched: 19. CDR1 and CDR2 (germline): TSWWSYY, QGS. This CDR3 spans 22 amino acids. CDR3 region: CALGELRSPTSDWGIDTDKLIF. The CDR3 DNA sequence: TGTGCTCTTGGGGAACTTCGGTCACCTACGTCGGACTGGGGGATCGACACCGATAAACTCATCTTT.

This chain joins TRDV2 and TRDJ3; tentative D call: TRDD1 (5 bases). This CDR3 comprises 22 residues. From germline, CDR1 is GEAIGNYY and CDR2 EKD. V was clipped by 0 bases and J by 0 bases, with 23 bases between them. As DNA, the CDR3 is TGTGCCTGTGACACCGAAATGTATTTACCGTGGGAAAGCTCCTGGGACACCCGACAGATGTTTTTC. Amino acid sequence: CACDTEMYLPWESSWDTRQMFF.

The chain combines TRDV1 with TRDJ1, with TRDD3 identical over 7 bases. CDR1 and CDR2 from the germline V gene are TSWWSYY and QGS. CDR3 size: 18 residues. V gave up 2 bases and J gave up 1 base; unmatched junction bases: 13. The CDR3 region has the DNA TGTGCTCTTGGGGAATTCGCAATTTACTGGGGACTCACCGATAAACTCATCTTT. It is translated as CALGEFAIYWGLTDKLIF.

This clone was picked up a small number of times. V is TRDV3 and J is TRDJ1; 12 nucleotides align to TRDD3. Germline trimming cut 3 bases from V and 4 bases from J; bases unmatched to any gene: 18. Germline values: CDR1 TVYSNPD, CDR2 GDNSRS (reference sequence). The CDR3 has 18 residues. The CDR3 is CAFFLPTDWGILGDKLIF. The CDR3 nucleotides read TGTGCCTTCTTCCTTCCTACGGACTGGGGGATACTGGGCGATAAACTCATCTTT.

This clone was counted only a few times. Additional DNA sequences in this sample encode the identical CDR3. This chain links TRDV2 with TRDJ3, with TRDD3 matching 7 bases. V shed 2 bases and J 1 base; nucleotides not matched to a gene: 4. The V gene's germline CDR1 is GEAIGNYY and CDR2 EKD. The CDR3 has 17 residues. The CDR3 spells CACDILGSSWDTRQMFF. In DNA form, the CDR3 reads TGTGCCTGTGACATACTGGGGTCATCCTGGGACACCCGACAGATGTTTTTC.

This clone came up a few times. The chain is built from TRDV1 and TRDJ1; D perhaps matches TRDD2 (7 bases). Germline lookup yields CDR1 TSWWSYY and CDR2 QGS. Between the trimmed V and J ends, which lost 4 bases and 0 bases, there was a span of 33 bases. The CDR3 length is 22 residues. The CDR3 nucleotides read TGTGCTCTTGGGGCCGCTAAGAGTTCCTACGTCCTGGGGATCGGGGACACCGATAAACTCATCTTT. This sequence encodes CALGAAKSSYVLGIGDTDKLIF.

This clone is medium-sized (0.01 to 0.1%) in the sample. The chain couples TRDV2 to TRDJ1, with 8 nucleotides matching TRDD3. The CDR3 consists of 16 residues. V trimming: 2 bases; J trimming: 0 bases; junction bases outside the gene matches: 7. Germline V lookup: CDR1 GEAIGNYY, CDR2 EKD. DNA for the CDR3: TGTGCCTGTGACAGCTGGGGGACCCCGTACACCGATAAACTCATCTTT. Translation gives CACDSWGTPYTDKLIF.

This clone was detected only a few times. The rearrangement links TRDV1 to TRDJ3; 9 nucleotides align to TRDD3. The germline V gene has CDR1 TSWWSYY and CDR2 QGS. The CDR3 is 26 amino acids. J lost 0 bases, V lost 4 bases, and 28 bases had no gene match. CDR3 nucleotide sequence: TGTGCTCTTGGGGTTTCCCAACGGGGACCTGTACTGGGGGACAGACCCAGCTCCTGGGACACCCGACAGATGTTTTTC. Protein: CALGVSQRGPVLGDRPSSWDTRQMFF.

As to this clone: Possible read error: a much larger clone is one base away. The chain carries TRDV2 and TRDJ2; TRDD3 matches at 10 bases. Per the germline V gene, CDR1 is GEAIGNYY and CDR2 is EKD. This CDR3 comprises 14 residues. Losses at the gene ends were 2 bases for V and 5 bases for J; bases not matched to a gene: 1. The CDR3 spells CACDSGGYTAQLFF. The CDR3, as DNA: TGTGCCTGTGACAGTGGGGGATACACAGCACAACTCTTCTTT.

This clone has a handful of counts. The chain carries TRDV2 and TRDJ1; 12 positions agree with TRDD3. The germline CDR1 and CDR2 sequences are GEAIGNYY and EKD. V lost 0 bases to trimming and J lost 4 bases; unmatched junction nucleotides: 14. This CDR3 is built from 19 residues. The CDR3 coding sequence is TGTGCCTGTGACACCCGAATCACTGGGGGATACAGACTGGGCGATAAACTCATCTTT. The encoded protein is CACDTRITGGYRLGDKLIF.

There are a few counts of this clone. The chain combines TRDV3 with TRDJ1, with a weak D call TRDD3 (6 bases). Germline CDR1 TVYSNPD, CDR2 GDNSRS (reference sequence). The CDR3 is 13 amino acids. The V end was cut by 5 bases, the J end by 4 bases, with 17 bases between. The CDR3 spells CALSGGNHDKLIF. The CDR3 nucleotides are TGTGCCCTCAGCGGGGGGAATCACGATAAACTCATCTTT.

This clone appeared a single time. The rearrangement joins TRDV2 to TRDJ2; no clear D. Germline V CDR1 and CDR2: GEAIGNYY, EKD. The CDR3 runs to 16 residues. The ends were cut back, 4 bases at V and 11 bases at J, with 25 bases in the middle. CDR3 in amino acids: CACEVLVVPLTSQLFF. For the CDR3, the DNA is TGTGCCTGTGAAGTTTTGGTGGTCCCCTTGACATCCCAACTCTTCTTT.

With regard to this clone: Additional DNA sequences in this sample encode the identical CDR3. The chain links TRAV29/DV5 to TRDJ1; 8 bases are a match to TRDD3. The V segment lost 0 bases and the J segment 3 bases; nucleotides outside the gene matches: 16. This CDR3 is 18 amino acids long. CDR1 and CDR2 (germline): NSMFDY, ISSIKDK. This CDR3 is CAASVGPSPHWGPDKLIF. The CDR3 DNA reads as TGTGCAGCAAGCGTTGGGCCTTCCCCCCACTGGGGGCCCGATAAACTCATCTTT. The full variable domain, rest sourced from reference TRAV29/DV5 and TRDJ1, is DQQVKQNSPSLSVQEGRISILNCDYTNSMFDYFLWYKKYPAEGPTFLISISSIKDKNEDGRFTVFLNKSAKHLSLHIVPSQPGDSAVYFCAASVGPSPHWGPDKLIFGKGTRVTVEP.

About this clone: One junction end disagrees with the germline gene, perhaps due to a read error. The V and J genes are TRDV2 and TRDJ2, with 11 bases identical to TRDD3. The CDR3 extends over 19 amino acids. Germline V CDR1 and CDR2: GEAIGNYY, EKD. CDR3 bases: TGTGCCTGTGACTCCTTAGTACTGGGGGATAGGGCTTTGACAGCACACCTCTTCTTT. Its translation: CACDSLVLGDRALTAHLFF.

This chain joins TRDV1 and TRDJ2, with 11 bases identical to TRDD3. This CDR3 is 21 amino acids long. The germline V gene encodes CDR1 TSWWSYY and CDR2 QGS. V dropped 1 base and J dropped 7; count of bases not matched to a gene: 20. The CDR3 DNA follows: TGTGCTCTTGGGGAACCGTCGGACCGCCTATACTGGGGGATAGTAAAAGCACAACTCTTCTTT. Translation gives CALGEPSDRLYWGIVKAQLFF.